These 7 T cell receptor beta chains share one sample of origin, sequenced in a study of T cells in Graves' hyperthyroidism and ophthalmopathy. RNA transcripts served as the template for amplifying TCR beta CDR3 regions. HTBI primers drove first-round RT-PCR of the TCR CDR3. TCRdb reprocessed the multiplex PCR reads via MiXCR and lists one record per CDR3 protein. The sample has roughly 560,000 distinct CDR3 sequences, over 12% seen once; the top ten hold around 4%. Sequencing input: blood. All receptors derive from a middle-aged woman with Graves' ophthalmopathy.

CDR3 bases: TGTGCCAGTAGTATATCGATTAGCGTGTCTTACGAGCAGTACTTC. It encodes CASSISISVSYEQYF. The V and J genes are TRBV19 and TRBJ2-7, with D possibly matching TRBD2 (5 bases). This CDR3 is built from 15 residues. Germline values: CDR1 LNHDA, CDR2 SQIVND (reference sequence). V was clipped by 2 bases and J by 4 bases, with 15 bases between them.

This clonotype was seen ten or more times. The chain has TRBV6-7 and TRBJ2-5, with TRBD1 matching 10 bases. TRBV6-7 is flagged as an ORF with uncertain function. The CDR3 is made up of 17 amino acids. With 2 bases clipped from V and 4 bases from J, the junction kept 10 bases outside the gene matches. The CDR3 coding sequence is TGTGCCAGCAGTTACCCAGGGACAGGGGCGCCGGGAGAGACCCAGTACTTC. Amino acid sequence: CASSYPGTGAPGETQYF.

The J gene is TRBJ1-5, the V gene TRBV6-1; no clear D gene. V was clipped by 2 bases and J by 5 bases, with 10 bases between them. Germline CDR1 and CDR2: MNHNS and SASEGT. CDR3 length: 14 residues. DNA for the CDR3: TGTGCCAGCAGTGAAAAGGTTTCCTATCAGCCCCAGCATTTT. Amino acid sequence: CASSEKVSYQPQHF.

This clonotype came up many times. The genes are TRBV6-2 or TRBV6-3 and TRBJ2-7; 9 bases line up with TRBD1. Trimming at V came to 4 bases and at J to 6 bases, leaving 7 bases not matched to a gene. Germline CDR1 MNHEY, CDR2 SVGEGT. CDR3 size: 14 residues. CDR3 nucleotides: TGTGCCAGCAGTTCCTCCGGGACAGGGTTCGAGCAGTACTTC. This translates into CASSSSGTGFEQYF.

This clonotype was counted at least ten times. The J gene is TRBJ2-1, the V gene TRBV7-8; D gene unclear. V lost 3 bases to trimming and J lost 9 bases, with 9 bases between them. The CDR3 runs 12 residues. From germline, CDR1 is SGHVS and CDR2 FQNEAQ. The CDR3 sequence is CASSFPGSEQFF. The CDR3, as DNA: TGTGCCAGCAGCTTCCCAGGCTCTGAGCAGTTCTTC.

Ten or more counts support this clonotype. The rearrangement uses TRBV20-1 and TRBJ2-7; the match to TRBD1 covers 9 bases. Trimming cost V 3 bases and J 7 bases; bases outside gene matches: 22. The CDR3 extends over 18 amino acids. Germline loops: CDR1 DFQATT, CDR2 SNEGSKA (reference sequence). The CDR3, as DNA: TGCAGTGCTAGCTGGGACAGGGTGATTGCGGACGCCCAAGGGGAGCAGTACTTC. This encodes CSASWDRVIADAQGEQYF.

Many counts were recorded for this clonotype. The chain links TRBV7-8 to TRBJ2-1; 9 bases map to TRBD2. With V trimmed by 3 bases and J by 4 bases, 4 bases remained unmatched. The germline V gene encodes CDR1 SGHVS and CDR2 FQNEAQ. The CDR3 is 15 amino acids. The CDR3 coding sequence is TGTGCCAGCAGCTTGGGGACTAGCCAGTACAATGAGCAGTTCTTC. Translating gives CASSLGTSQYNEQFF.